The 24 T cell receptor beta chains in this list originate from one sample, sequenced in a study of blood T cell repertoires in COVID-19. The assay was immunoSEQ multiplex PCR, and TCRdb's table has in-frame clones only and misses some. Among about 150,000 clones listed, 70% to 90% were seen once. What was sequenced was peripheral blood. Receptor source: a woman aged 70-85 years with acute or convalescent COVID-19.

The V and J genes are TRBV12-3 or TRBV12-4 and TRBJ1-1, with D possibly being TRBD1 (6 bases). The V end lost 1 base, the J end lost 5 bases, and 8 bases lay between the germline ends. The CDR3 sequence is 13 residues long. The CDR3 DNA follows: TGTGCCAGCAGTTTAGGGGGGCGTACTGAAGCTTTCTTT. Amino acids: CASSLGGRTEAFF.

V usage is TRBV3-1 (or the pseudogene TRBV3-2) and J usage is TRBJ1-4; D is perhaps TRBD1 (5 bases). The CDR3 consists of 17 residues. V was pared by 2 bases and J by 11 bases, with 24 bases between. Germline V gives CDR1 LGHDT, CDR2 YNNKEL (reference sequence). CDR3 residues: CASSQPDRDGDWGKLFF. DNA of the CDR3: TGTGCCAGCAGCCAACCAGACAGAGATGGGGATTGGGGTAAACTGTTTTTT.

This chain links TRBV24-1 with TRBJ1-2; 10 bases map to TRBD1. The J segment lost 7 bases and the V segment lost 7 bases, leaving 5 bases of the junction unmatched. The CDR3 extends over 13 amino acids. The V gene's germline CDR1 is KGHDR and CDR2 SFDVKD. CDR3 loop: CATRGDRGGGYTF. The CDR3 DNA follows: TGTGCCACCAGGGGGGACAGGGGAGGTGGCTACACCTTC.

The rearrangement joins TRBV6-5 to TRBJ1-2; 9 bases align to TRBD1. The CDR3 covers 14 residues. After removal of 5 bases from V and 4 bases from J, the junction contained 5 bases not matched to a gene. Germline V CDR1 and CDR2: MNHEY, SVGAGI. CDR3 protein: CASSPQDRGYGYTF. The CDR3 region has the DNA TGTGCCAGCAGTCCTCAGGACAGGGGCTATGGCTACACCTTC.

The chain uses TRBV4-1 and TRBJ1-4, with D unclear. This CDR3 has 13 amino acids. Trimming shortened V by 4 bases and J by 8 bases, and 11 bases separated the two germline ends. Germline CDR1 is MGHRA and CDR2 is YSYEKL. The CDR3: CASSPLVREKLFF. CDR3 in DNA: TGCGCCAGCAGCCCTTTGGTTAGAGAAAAACTGTTTTTT.

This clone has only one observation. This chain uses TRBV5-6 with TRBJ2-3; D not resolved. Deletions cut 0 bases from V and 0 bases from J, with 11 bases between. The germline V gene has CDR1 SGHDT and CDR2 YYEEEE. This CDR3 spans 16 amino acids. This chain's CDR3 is CASSLGPPQSTDTQYF. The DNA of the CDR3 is TGTGCCAGCAGCTTGGGGCCCCCACAGAGCACAGATACGCAGTATTTT.

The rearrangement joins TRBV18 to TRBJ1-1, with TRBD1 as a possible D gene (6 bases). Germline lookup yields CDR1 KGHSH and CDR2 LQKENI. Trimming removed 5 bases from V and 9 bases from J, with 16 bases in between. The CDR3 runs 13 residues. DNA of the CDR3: TGTGCCAGCTCATCGAACCTCCAGGGGAAAGCTTTCTTT. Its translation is CASSSNLQGKAFF. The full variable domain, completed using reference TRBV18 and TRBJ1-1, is NAGVMQNPRHLVRRRGQEARLRCSPMKGHSHVYWYRQLPEEGLKFMVYLQKENIIDESGMPKERFSAEFPKEGPSILRIQQVVRGDSAAYFCASSSNLQGKAFFGQGTRLTVV.

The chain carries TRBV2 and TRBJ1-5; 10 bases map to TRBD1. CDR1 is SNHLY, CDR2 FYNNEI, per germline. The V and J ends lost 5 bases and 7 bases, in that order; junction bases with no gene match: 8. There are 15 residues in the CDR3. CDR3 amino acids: CASSLAWGQGQPQHF. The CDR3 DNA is TGTGCCAGCAGTTTGGCATGGGGACAGGGGCAGCCCCAGCATTTT.

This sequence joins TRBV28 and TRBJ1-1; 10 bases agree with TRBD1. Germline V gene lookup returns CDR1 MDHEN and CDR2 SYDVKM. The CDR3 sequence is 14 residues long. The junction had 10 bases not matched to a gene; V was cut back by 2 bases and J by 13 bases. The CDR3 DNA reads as TGTGCCAGCAGTTTAGAGGACAGGGGGGGACGAGGTTTCTTT. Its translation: CASSLEDRGGRGFF.

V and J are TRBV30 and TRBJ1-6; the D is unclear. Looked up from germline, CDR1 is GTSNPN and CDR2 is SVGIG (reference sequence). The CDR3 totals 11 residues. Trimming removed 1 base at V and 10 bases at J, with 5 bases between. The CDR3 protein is CAWSGSSPLHF. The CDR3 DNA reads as TGTGCCTGGAGTGGGAGCTCACCCCTCCACTTT.

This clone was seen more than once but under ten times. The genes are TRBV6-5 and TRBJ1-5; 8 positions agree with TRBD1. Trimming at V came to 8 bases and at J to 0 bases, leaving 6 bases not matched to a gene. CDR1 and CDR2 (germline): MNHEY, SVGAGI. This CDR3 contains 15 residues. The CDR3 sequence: CASSTGANSNQPQHF. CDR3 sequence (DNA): TGTGCCAGCTCGACAGGGGCTAATAGCAATCAGCCCCAGCATTTT.

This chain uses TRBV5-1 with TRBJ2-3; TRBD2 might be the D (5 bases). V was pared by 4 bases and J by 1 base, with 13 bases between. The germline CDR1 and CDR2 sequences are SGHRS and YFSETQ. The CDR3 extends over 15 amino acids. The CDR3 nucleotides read TGCGCCAGCAGCCTCGCCGGGGTACGCACAGATACGCAGTATTTT. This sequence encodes CASSLAGVRTDTQYF. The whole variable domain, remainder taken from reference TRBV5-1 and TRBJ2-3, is KAGVTQTPRYLIKTRGQQVTLSCSPISGHRSVSWYQQTPGQGLQFLFEYFSETQRNKGNFPGRFSGRQFSNSRSEMNVSTLELGDSALYLCASSLAGVRTDTQYFGPGTRLTVL.

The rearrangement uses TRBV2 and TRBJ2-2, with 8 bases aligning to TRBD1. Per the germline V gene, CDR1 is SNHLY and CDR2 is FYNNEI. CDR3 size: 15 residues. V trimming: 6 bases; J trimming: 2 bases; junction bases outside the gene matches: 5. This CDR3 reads CASRPTGVNTGELFF. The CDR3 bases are TGTGCCAGCAGACCGACAGGGGTAAACACCGGGGAGCTGTTTTTT.

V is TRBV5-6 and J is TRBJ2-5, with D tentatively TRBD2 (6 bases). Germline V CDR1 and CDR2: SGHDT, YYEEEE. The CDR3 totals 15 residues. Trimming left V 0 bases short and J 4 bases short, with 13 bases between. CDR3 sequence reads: CASSLDGGLRETQYF. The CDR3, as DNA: TGTGCCAGCAGCTTGGACGGGGGTTTGAGAGAGACCCAGTACTTC. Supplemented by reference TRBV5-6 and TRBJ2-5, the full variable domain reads DAGVTQSPTHLIKTRGQQVTLRCSPKSGHDTVSWYQQALGQGPQFIFQYYEEEERQRGNFPDRFSGHQFPNYSSELNVNALLLGDSALYLCASSLDGGLRETQYFGPGTRLLVL.

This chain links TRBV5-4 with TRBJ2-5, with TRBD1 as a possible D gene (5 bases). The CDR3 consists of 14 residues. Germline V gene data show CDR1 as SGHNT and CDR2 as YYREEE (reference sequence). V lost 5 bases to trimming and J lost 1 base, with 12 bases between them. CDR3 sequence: CASRSGQPQETQYF. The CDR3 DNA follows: TGTGCCAGCAGAAGTGGACAACCCCAAGAGACCCAGTACTTC.

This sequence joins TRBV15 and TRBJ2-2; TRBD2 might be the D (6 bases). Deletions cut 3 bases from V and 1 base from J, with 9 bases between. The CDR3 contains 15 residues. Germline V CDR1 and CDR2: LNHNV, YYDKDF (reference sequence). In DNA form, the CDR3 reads TGTGCCACCAGCAGTGGAGGGCTGAACACCGGGGAGCTGTTTTTT. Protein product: CATSSGGLNTGELFF.

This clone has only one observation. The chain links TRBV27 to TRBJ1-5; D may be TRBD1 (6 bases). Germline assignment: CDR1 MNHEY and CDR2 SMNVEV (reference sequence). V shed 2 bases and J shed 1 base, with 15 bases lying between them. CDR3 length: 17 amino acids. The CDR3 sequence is CASSLEGGRGSNQPQHF. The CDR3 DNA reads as TGTGCCAGCAGTTTAGAGGGGGGGCGGGGAAGCAATCAGCCCCAGCATTTT.

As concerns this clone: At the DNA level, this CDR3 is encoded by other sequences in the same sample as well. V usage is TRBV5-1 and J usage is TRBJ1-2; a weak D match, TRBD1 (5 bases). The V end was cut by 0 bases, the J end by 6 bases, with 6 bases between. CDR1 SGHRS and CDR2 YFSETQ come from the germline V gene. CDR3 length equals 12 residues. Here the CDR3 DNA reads TGCGCCAGCAGCTTGGCCAGGGATGGCTACACCTTC. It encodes CASSLARDGYTF. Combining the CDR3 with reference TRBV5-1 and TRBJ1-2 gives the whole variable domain KAGVTQTPRYLIKTRGQQVTLSCSPISGHRSVSWYQQTPGQGLQFLFEYFSETQRNKGNFPGRFSGRQFSNSRSEMNVSTLELGDSALYLCASSLARDGYTFGSGTRLTVV.

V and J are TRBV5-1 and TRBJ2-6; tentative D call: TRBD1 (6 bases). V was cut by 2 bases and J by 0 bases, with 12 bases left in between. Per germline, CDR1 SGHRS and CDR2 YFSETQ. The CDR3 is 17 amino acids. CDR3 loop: CASSFDRPNSGANVLTF. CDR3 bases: TGCGCCAGCAGCTTCGACAGGCCGAACTCTGGGGCCAACGTCCTGACTTTC.

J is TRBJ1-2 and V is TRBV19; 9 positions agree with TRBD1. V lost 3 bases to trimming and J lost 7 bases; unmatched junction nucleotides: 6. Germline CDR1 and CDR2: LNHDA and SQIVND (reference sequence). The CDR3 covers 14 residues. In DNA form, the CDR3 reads TGTGCCAGTAGTATGGACAGGGGCCCTGGTGGCTACACCTTC. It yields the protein CASSMDRGPGGYTF.

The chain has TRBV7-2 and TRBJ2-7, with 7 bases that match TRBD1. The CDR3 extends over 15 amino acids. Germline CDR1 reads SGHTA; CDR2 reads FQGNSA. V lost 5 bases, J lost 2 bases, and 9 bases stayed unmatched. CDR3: CASSRGQAGTYEQYF. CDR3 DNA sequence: TGTGCCAGCAGCCGTGGACAGGCGGGCACCTACGAGCAGTACTTC.

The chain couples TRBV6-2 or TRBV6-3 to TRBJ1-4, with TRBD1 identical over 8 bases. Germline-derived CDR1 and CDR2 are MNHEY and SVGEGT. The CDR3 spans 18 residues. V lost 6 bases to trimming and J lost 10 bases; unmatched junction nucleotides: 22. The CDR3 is CASSPERLDRQGLGKLFF. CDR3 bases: TGTGCCAGCAGCCCCGAACGTTTGGATAGACAGGGGCTAGGAAAACTGTTTTTT.

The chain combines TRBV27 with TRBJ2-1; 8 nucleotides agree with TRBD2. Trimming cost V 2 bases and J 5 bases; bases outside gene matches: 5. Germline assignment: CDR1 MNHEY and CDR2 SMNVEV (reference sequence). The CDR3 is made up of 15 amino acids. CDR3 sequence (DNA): TGTGCCAGCAGTTTAATGGGACTAGGGAACAATGAGCAGTTCTTC. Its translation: CASSLMGLGNNEQFF.

CDR3 amino acids: CASSDRRSTDTQYF. DNA for the CDR3: TGTGCCAGCTCGGACAGAAGGAGCACAGATACGCAGTATTTT. The chain links TRBV28 to TRBJ2-3, with D tentatively TRBD1 (6 bases). Per the germline V gene, CDR1 is MDHEN and CDR2 is SYDVKM. The CDR3 has 14 amino acids. V gave up 8 bases and J gave up 0 bases, with 12 bases separating them. The full variable domain, with the rest looked up from reference TRBV28 and TRBJ2-3, is DVKVTQSSRYLVKRTGEKVFLECVQDMDHENMFWYRQDPGLGLRLIYFSYDVKMKEKGDIPEGYSVSREKKERFSLILESASTNQTSMYLCASSDRRSTDTQYFGPGTRLTVL.